This entry lists 29 T cell receptor beta chains sequenced from one sample in a study of blood T cell repertoires in COVID-19. Profiled with immunoSEQ multiplex PCR; TCRdb holds only in-frame clones, not every one. This sample carries over 130,000 clones, 76% of them seen once, and the ten largest clones take under 6%. The specimen was peripheral blood. Receptors were obtained from a woman over 75 with active or convalescent COVID-19.

This clone was seen a handful of times. V gene TRBV7-9 combines with J gene TRBJ1-2, with TRBD1 matching 9 bases. This CDR3 comprises 16 residues. The trim removed 5 bases at V and 2 bases at J, leaving 9 bases unmatched. In germline, CDR1 is SEHNR, CDR2 FQNEAQ (reference sequence). CDR3 in DNA: TGTGCCAGCAGCCCATTCTGGGACAGGGAGAACTATGGCTACACCTTC. Its protein is CASSPFWDRENYGYTF.

CDR3 nucleotide sequence: TGTGCCAGCAGCTTGGTCGGCGGAACCAAAAACATTCAGTACTTC. Its translation is CASSLVGGTKNIQYF. The chain is built from TRBV5-4 and TRBJ2-4, with D uncertain. Germline V gene data show CDR1 as SGHNT and CDR2 as YYREEE (reference sequence). V gave up 0 bases and J gave up 2 bases, with 9 bases separating them. The CDR3 length is 15 residues.

The CDR3 bases are TGTGCCAGCTCACCACCGGTGGGGGCCAGGGCTGAAGCTTTCTTT. It codes for CASSPPVGARAEAFF. V and J are TRBV18 and TRBJ1-1; TRBD1 might be the D (6 bases). The V gene's germline CDR1 is KGHSH and CDR2 LQKENI. V dropped 0 bases and J dropped 6 bases, with 14 bases sitting between them. The CDR3 extends over 15 amino acids.

This chain uses TRBV5-1 with TRBJ2-7; D not resolved. The CDR3 consists of 12 residues. V was trimmed by 4 bases and J by 2 bases, leaving 7 bases between them. CDR1 and CDR2 (germline): SGHRS, YFSETQ. This CDR3 is CASSPTTYEQYF. The CDR3 DNA reads TGCGCCAGCAGCCCAACAACCTACGAGCAGTACTTC.

The chain couples TRBV4-1 to TRBJ2-7; 7 bases map to TRBD2. This CDR3 region has 13 residues. Trimming took 3 bases from V and 4 from J; bases not matched to a gene: 3. CDR1 is MGHRA and CDR2 is YSYEKL in the germline V gene. As DNA, the CDR3 is TGCGCCAGCAGCCAGATGGGAGGGTACGAGCAGTACTTC. This gives the protein CASSQMGGYEQYF.

This rearrangement joins TRBV2 to TRBJ1-1; D is possibly TRBD1 (5 bases). CDR3 length: 15 amino acids. V dropped 7 bases and J dropped 1 base, with 16 bases sitting between them. Germline CDR1 reads SNHLY; CDR2 reads FYNNEI. In DNA, the CDR3 is TGTGCCAGCATAGGCCAGGGTGCGGCGAACACTGAAGCTTTCTTT. It yields the protein CASIGQGAANTEAFF.

V is TRBV28 and J is TRBJ1-5; no clear D. Germline V gives CDR1 MDHEN, CDR2 SYDVKM. CDR3 size: 12 residues. V was cut by 2 bases and J by 4 bases, with 3 bases left in between. For the CDR3, the DNA is TGTGCCAGCAGTTTACTAAATCAGCCCCAGCATTTT. The encoded protein is CASSLLNQPQHF.

V and J are TRBV6-2 or TRBV6-3 and TRBJ1-5; D is unclear. This CDR3 is 14 amino acids long. Germline CDR1 is MNHEY and CDR2 is SVGEGT. V was trimmed by 6 bases and J by 7 bases, leaving 16 bases between them. In DNA form, the CDR3 reads TGTGCCAGCAGCCAAGGGATCGCGGGACAGCCCCAGCATTTT. This gives the protein CASSQGIAGQPQHF.

The chain is built from TRBV19 and TRBJ2-5, with TRBD1 identical over 9 bases. Trimming at V came to 6 bases and at J to 1 base, leaving 6 bases not matched to a gene. The CDR3 covers 15 residues. The germline V gene has CDR1 LNHDA and CDR2 SQIVND (reference sequence). CDR3 bases: TGTGCCAGTAGCCGCCGGGACAGGGCCCAAGAGACCCAGTACTTC. Protein: CASSRRDRAQETQYF.

This clone appeared once. The rearrangement joins TRBV5-1 to TRBJ2-3; 7 bases line up with TRBD1. Germline assignment: CDR1 SGHRS and CDR2 YFSETQ. J lost 0 bases, V lost 0 bases, and 7 bases had no gene match. This CDR3 is built from 17 residues. The CDR3 here is CASSLGTSGGSTDTQYF. The CDR3 region has the DNA TGCGCCAGCAGCTTGGGTACCTCAGGGGGTAGCACAGATACGCAGTATTTT.

The chain recombines TRBV5-1 with TRBJ1-4; TRBD1 is a possible D gene (5 bases). The CDR3 contains 12 residues. Trimming removed 8 bases from V and 2 bases from J, with 7 bases in between. The germline gives CDR1 SGHRS, CDR2 YFSETQ. This chain's CDR3 is CASGHTNEKLFF. For the CDR3, the DNA is TGCGCCAGTGGACATACTAATGAAAAACTGTTTTTT.

The V and J genes are TRBV30 and TRBJ2-7; possible D gene TRBD1, 5 bases. With 3 bases removed from V and 3 bases from J, the gap between germline ends came to 6 bases. This CDR3 has 11 residues. The V gene's germline CDR1 is GTSNPN and CDR2 SVGIG (reference sequence). The CDR3 DNA follows: TGTGCCTGGAGGACAGACTACGAGCAGTACTTC. Protein product: CAWRTDYEQYF.

The chain couples TRBV7-9 to TRBJ1-4; D not certain. The CDR3 sequence is 16 residues long. V was pared by 0 bases and J by 2 bases, with 10 bases between. CDR1 and CDR2 (germline): SEHNR, FQNEAQ (reference sequence). The CDR3 DNA reads TGTGCCAGCAGCTTAGCGCGGGGTTTGACTAATGAAAAACTGTTTTTT. Protein sequence: CASSLARGLTNEKLFF.

This clone was picked up many times. The chain is built from TRBV5-4 and TRBJ1-3; D is uncertain. V dropped 0 bases and J dropped 4 bases, with 11 bases sitting between them. Germline CDR1 is SGHNT and CDR2 is YYREEE (reference sequence). The CDR3 contains 15 residues. The CDR3 DNA sequence: TGTGCCAGCAGCTTGGGAAGGCAGGTCGGAAACACCATATATTTT. Residues: CASSLGRQVGNTIYF.

CDR3 residues: CASRSGPRGNQPQHF. The CDR3 DNA reads TGTGCCAGTAGGAGTGGGCCTAGGGGGAATCAGCCCCAGCATTTT. This chain links TRBV19 with TRBJ1-5, with D maybe TRBD1 (6 bases). The V gene's germline CDR1 is LNHDA and CDR2 SQIVND (reference sequence). V was trimmed by 6 bases and J by 4 bases, leaving 16 bases between them. The CDR3 loop spans 15 amino acids. Supplemented by reference TRBV19 and TRBJ1-5, the full variable domain reads DGGITQSPKYLFRKEGQNVTLSCEQNLNHDAMYWYRQDPGQGLRLIYYSQIVNDFQKGDIAEGYSVSREKKESFPLTVTSAQKNPTAFYLCASRSGPRGNQPQHFGDGTRLSIL.

This clone has only a few counts. The chain links TRBV18 to TRBJ2-5; tentatively, D is TRBD2 (6 bases). The germline CDR1 and CDR2 sequences are KGHSH and LQKENI. V lost 2 bases, J lost 5 bases, and 12 bases lay in between. The CDR3 contains 14 residues. The chain's CDR3 is CASSPGGDVETQYF. In DNA form, the CDR3 reads TGTGCCAGCTCACCAGGAGGGGACGTGGAGACCCAGTACTTC. The whole variable domain, remainder taken from reference TRBV18 and TRBJ2-5, is NAGVMQNPRHLVRRRGQEARLRCSPMKGHSHVYWYRQLPEEGLKFMVYLQKENIIDESGMPKERFSAEFPKEGPSILRIQQVVRGDSAAYFCASSPGGDVETQYFGPGTRLLVL.

V is TRBV11-2 and J is TRBJ1-6; 7 positions agree with TRBD1. V shed 6 bases, J shed 7 bases, and the junction held 15 bases outside the gene matches. This CDR3 spans 17 amino acids. Germline V gene data show CDR1 as SGHAT and CDR2 as FQNNGV. CDR3: CASSYTPGQAKNSPLHF. The CDR3 DNA follows: TGTGCCAGCAGTTATACCCCCGGACAGGCGAAGAATTCACCCCTCCACTTT. Full variable domain (remainder filled in from reference TRBV11-2 and TRBJ1-6): EAGVAQSPRYKIIEKRQSVAFWCNPISGHATLYWYQQILGQGPKLLIQFQNNGVVDDSQLPKDRFSAERLKGVDSTLKIQPAKLEDSAVYLCASSYTPGQAKNSPLHFGNGTRLTVT.

This sequence joins TRBV4-2 and TRBJ2-7, with TRBD2 matching over 10 bases. The CDR3 runs to 15 residues. The germline CDR1 and CDR2 sequences are LGHNA and YNFKEQ. J gave up 3 bases and V 0 bases, and 2 bases lay outside the gene matches. The CDR3 sequence: CASSQDLAGGYEQYF. CDR3 nucleotide sequence: TGTGCCAGCAGCCAAGACTTAGCGGGGGGCTACGAGCAGTACTTC.

The chain uses TRBV29-1 and TRBJ1-1; D perhaps matches TRBD1 (6 bases). From germline, CDR1 is SQVTM and CDR2 ANQGSEA. This CDR3 contains 12 residues. Trimming removed 6 bases from V and 1 base from J, with 9 bases in between. The CDR3 region has the DNA TGCAGCGTCAGGGGAAAGAACACTGAAGCTTTCTTT. Translation: CSVRGKNTEAFF.

The chain links TRBV3-1 (or the pseudogene TRBV3-2) to TRBJ2-7; a possible D gene is TRBD2 (5 bases). Germline V gene lookup returns CDR1 LGHDT and CDR2 YNNKEL (reference sequence). Trimming removed 0 bases from V and 6 bases from J, with 12 bases in between. This CDR3 comprises 14 residues. The CDR3 DNA is TGTGCCAGCAGCCAAGATTCGACTACTTTCGAGCAGTACTTC. It codes for CASSQDSTTFEQYF.

This chain connects TRBV27 to TRBJ2-3; 12 nucleotides agree with TRBD2. V trimming: 6 bases; J trimming: 3 bases; junction bases outside the gene matches: 7. The CDR3 loop spans 16 amino acids. Germline assignment: CDR1 MNHEY and CDR2 SMNVEV (reference sequence). In DNA, the CDR3 is TGTGCCAGCAGCCTCCTCGGACTAGCGGGGACAGATACGCAGTATTTT. This translates into CASSLLGLAGTDTQYF.

V usage is TRBV27 and J usage is TRBJ2-1; D is undetermined. Trimming left V 6 bases short and J 5 bases short, with 8 bases between. The CDR3 sequence is 12 residues long. Germline CDR1 and CDR2: MNHEY and SMNVEV (reference sequence). The CDR3: CASRQQNNEQFF. CDR3 bases: TGTGCCAGCAGGCAACAGAACAATGAGCAGTTCTTC.

The chain's CDR3 is CAISDRAEAFF. DNA for the CDR3: TGTGCCATCAGTGACAGGGCCGAAGCTTTCTTT. The V gene is TRBV10-3, the J gene TRBJ1-1, with D possibly being TRBD1 (5 bases). This CDR3 comprises 11 residues. V was trimmed by 3 bases and J by 8 bases, leaving 7 bases between them. From germline, CDR1 is ENHRY and CDR2 SYGVKD.

V is TRBV4-3 and J is TRBJ1-2; tentatively, D is TRBD1 (6 bases). The length of the CDR3 is 15 residues. Trimming shortened V by 1 base and J by 6 bases, and 15 bases separated the two germline ends. Germline V gene data show CDR1 as LGHNA and CDR2 as YSLEER. CDR3 sequence reads: CASSQGSTGNNGYTF. CDR3 coding DNA: TGCGCCAGCAGCCAAGGAAGTACAGGGAACAATGGCTACACCTTC.

J is TRBJ1-6 and V is TRBV7-2; D might be TRBD1 (6 bases). Per germline, CDR1 SGHTA and CDR2 FQGNSA. Trimming removed 5 bases at V and 4 bases at J, with 12 bases between. The CDR3 has 15 amino acids. CDR3 nucleotide sequence: TGTGCCAGCAGCCCAGAGACAGGATATAATTCACCCCTCCACTTT. Amino acid sequence: CASSPETGYNSPLHF.

This clone was counted between two and nine times. This chain connects TRBV4-1 to TRBJ2-5; the match to TRBD2 covers 9 bases. V trimming: 1 base; J trimming: 1 base; junction bases outside the gene matches: 4. This CDR3 region has 16 residues. Germline CDR1 MGHRA, CDR2 YSYEKL. The DNA for the CDR3 is TGCGCCAGCAGCCAAGTTCTAGCGGGGCCCCAAGAGACCCAGTACTTC. This encodes CASSQVLAGPQETQYF.

V gene TRBV4-3 combines with J gene TRBJ2-3, with 9 nucleotides matching TRBD2. The CDR3 runs to 17 residues. V was pared by 0 bases and J by 3 bases, with 7 bases of the junction left unmatched. CDR1 and CDR2 (germline): LGHNA, YSLEER. The CDR3 nucleotides are TGCGCCAGCAGCCAAGATGAGCTGCTAGCGGGGACAGATACGCAGTATTTT. It yields the protein CASSQDELLAGTDTQYF.

The J gene is TRBJ1-6, the V gene TRBV5-4; D unresolved. The germline CDR1 and CDR2 sequences are SGHNT and YYREEE (reference sequence). V lost 3 bases, J lost 8 bases, and 12 bases lay in between. The CDR3 totals 14 residues. DNA for the CDR3: TGTGCCAGCAGCTCAGGACTGGGAGATTCACCCCTCCACTTT. It is translated as CASSSGLGDSPLHF.

This clone has just one count. The chain employs TRBV15 and TRBJ1-4, with TRBD1 identical over 9 bases. Looked up from germline, CDR1 is LNHNV and CDR2 is YYDKDF (reference sequence). J was trimmed by 0 bases and V by 3 bases; bases with no gene match: 5. The CDR3 runs to 17 residues. The CDR3 spells CATSSPGQGSTNEKLFF. CDR3 coding DNA: TGTGCCACCAGCAGTCCGGGACAGGGCTCAACTAATGAAAAACTGTTTTTT. The full variable domain, rest sourced from reference TRBV15 and TRBJ1-4, is DAMVIQNPRYQVTQFGKPVTLSCSQTLNHNVMYWYQQKSSQAPKLLFHYYDKDFNNEADTPDNFQSRRPNTSFCFLDIRSPGLGDTAMYLCATSSPGQGSTNEKLFFGSGTQLSVL.